This T cell receptor (beta chain) originates from a study of T-cell reconstitution after alpha-beta-depleted transplantation in children. Study observations and caveats: At the one-year point after transplant, T-cell counts and TCRbeta diversity were found to come mostly from T cells that had been newly produced. Some patients' high day-60 TCRbeta diversity was attributed to recipient cells surviving conditioning.

Unique molecular identifiers were built into the TCRbeta library. Each CDR3 protein is one row after TCRdb ran MiXCR on the PCR reads. The table lists about 900,000 distinct CDR3 sequences, roughly 29% of them singletons. The CDR3 sequence is 13 residues long. Trimming stripped 6 bases from V and 3 bases from J, with 6 bases between. Germline CDR1 SGHAT, CDR2 FQNNGV. The sample holds many counts of this clonotype. Its matching antigen is unknown. This clonotype originated in a boy under three years old who had a stem cell transplant for SCID, so the T cells may come from the graft donor. Sequences were derived from PBMCs, mostly from graft donor cells, sampled 360 days after TCRalphabeta/CD19-depleted stem cell transplant. This rearrangement joins TRBV11-2 to TRBJ2-6; D is undetermined. In nucleotides, the CDR3 is TGTGCCAGCAGTCAAAGTGGGGCCAACGTCCTGACTTTC. Its translation is CASSQSGANVLTF.